This TCR beta chain was sequenced for a study of blood T cell repertoires in COVID-19. Study-level information: The samples span acute and convalescent COVID-19 from the United States, Italy and Spain. T cells, B-cell-depleted T cells, or PBMCs provided the cDNA or gDNA that served as material.

The CDR3 spans 15 residues. V lost 4 bases and J lost 2; bases outside the gene matches: 6. CDR1 is SGHTA, CDR2 FQGNSA, per germline. As handled by the study authors: Amplification of reference gene primers was used by the study to estimate nucleated cell counts. Some clones are missing from TCRdb's copy, which holds only in-frame ones; the method was immunoSEQ multiplex PCR. That table gives V, J and clone size, and the DNA gave D and trimming. The sample carries approximately 170,000 clones, around four fifths recorded once. This TCR came from a man in his forties or fifties who had recovered from COVID-19. The chain uses TRBV7-2 and TRBJ2-7; 9 bases map to TRBD2. The sequencing input was peripheral blood. CDR3 region: CASSSYSGGPYEQYF. The CDR3 nucleotides are TGTGCCAGCAGCTCATATAGCGGGGGTCCCTACGAGCAGTACTTC. Full variable domain (rest looked up from reference TRBV7-2 and TRBJ2-7): GAGVSQSPSNKVTEKGKDVELRCDPISGHTALYWYRQSLGQGLEFLIYFQGNSAPDKSGLPSDRFSAERTGGSVSTLTIQRTQQEDSAVYLCASSSYSGGPYEQYFGPGTRLTVT.